The rows below give T cell receptor beta chains drawn from one sample of a study of blood T cell repertoires in COVID-19. Measured with immunoSEQ multiplex PCR; TCRdb has only the in-frame clones, and not every one. The sample lists roughly 61,000 clones, roughly 70% occurring once. The sample consisted of PBMCs or T cells enriched from blood (not recorded which). These receptors were collected from a woman aged 55 to 70 who had been exposed to COVID-19. Both conserved end residues are part of each CDR3.

v_call cdr3_aa
TRBV1 CTSSRDSSYEQYF
TRBV6-4 CASKGAGEAFF
TRBV7-9 CASSPAGTSGGSNTGELFF
TRBV28 CASIGGGPNYGYTF
TRBV2 CASSTTGLGQPQHF
TRBV7-2 CASTQRGQNQPQHF
TRBV19 CASSIGTRGAEQFF
TRBV5-5 CASSLGPTTGELFF
TRBV5-6 CASSLDAGPNTEAFF
TRBV7-2 CASSPGTGSGNTIYF
TRBV15 CATSRAGTEEKLFF
TRBV7-9 CASIAGNTEAFF
TRBV28 CAVISGGTDTQYF
TRBV5-1 CASSEAKGLAGYTF
TRBV15 CATSRDLRTSKNIQYF
TRBV11-3 CASSLGGTSLQYF
TRBV12-5 CASGLSGTGGNQPQHF
TRBV6-5 CASREGANSPLHF
TRBV5-1 CASSLSGTGEQETQYF
TRBV7-9 CASSPTAPGYYGYTF
TRBV7-9 CASSLGDRDTNEKLFF
TRBV6-5 CASRVGDTMAGEQFF
TRBV11-2 CASSPRTSILGSYEQYF
TRBV30 CAWTKGVNTIYF
TRBV11-2 CASSLGQPRDGYTF
TRBV6-4 CASASEGDQPQHF
TRBV12-3/TRBV12-4 CASSSQGTYGYTF
TRBV12-3/TRBV12-4 CASSFRDSYEQYF
TRBV12-3/TRBV12-4 CASSAGGSYEQYF
TRBV5-4 CASSLPLYGYTF
TRBV15 CATSRDAGAYNEQFF
TRBV3-1/TRBV3-2 CASSPVVAGGRSYEQYF
TRBV27 CASHWGVQQYF
TRBV5-1 CASSSYSRESGYTF
TRBV28 CASSLSAGELFF
TRBV30 CAWSHRGRGRVKLNQPQHF
TRBV28 CASSSTGKETQYF
TRBV10-3 CAISESATGNQPQHF
TRBV28 CASSLPAGQSYEQYF
TRBV9 CASSGTATGYNSPLHF